Sequencing of this T cell receptor (beta chain) was carried out in a study of blood T cells in healthy people across ages. The CDR3 sequence is 16 residues long. V dropped 10 bases and J dropped 1; count of bases not matched to a gene: 12. Germline-derived CDR1 and CDR2 are SGHDN and FVKESK. Primed by a sample-barcoded 5' primer and a J-beta primer mix, a second PCR proceeded for roughly 7 to 12 cycles. One entry per CDR3 protein results from TCRdb running MiXCR on the 5' RACE reads. The repertoire holds hundreds of thousands of distinct CDR3 sequences, with around 50% as singletons. Findings of the study overall: The study found more naive CD4+ cells and higher diversity in long-lived than aged donors.

On this clonotype: Its specificity is unknown.

This TCR was sampled from a man aged 35-49 years in good health. The sequenced sample consisted of blood. V usage is TRBV14 and J usage is TRBJ2-4; 8 positions agree with TRBD1. The CDR3 DNA is TGTGCCATTCAATGGACAGGGAATTCGGCCAAAAACATTCAGTACTTC. The encoded protein is CAIQWTGNSAKNIQYF. Looking up the rest from reference TRBV14 and TRBJ2-4 gives the full variable domain: EAGVTQFPSHSVIEKGQTVTLRCDPISGHDNLYWYRRVMGKEIKFLLHFVKESKQDESGMPNNRFLAERTGGTYSTLKVQPAELEDSGVYFCAIQWTGNSAKNIQYFGAGTRLSVL.